This T cell receptor beta chain was obtained from a study of cytomegalovirus exposure and HLA in healthy donors. Whole-study findings and limits: Donors were assumed by presence/absence analyses to have roughly uniform sequencing depth. HLA restriction was apparent for most CMV-associated TCR beta chains in a later analysis. There were a few CMV-associated chains whose specificity for CMV antigens was confirmed in vitro.

The V gene end was trimmed by 0 bases and the J gene end by 6 bases; junction bases not matched to a gene: 9. The CDR3 consists of 17 residues. The germline V gene encodes CDR1 SGHRS and CDR2 YFSETQ. Worth noting for this clone: As yet, its antigen is unknown.

Healthy bone marrow donors supplied every sample. The PCR contained 60 Vbeta and 13 Jbeta primers. TCRdb keeps only in-frame clones here, not all; method: immunoSEQ multiplex PCR. Here the sample spans 100,000 to 130,000 clones, 74% being singletons. Input material: PBMCs. The receptor comes from a woman between 35 and 50 years old in good health and CMV-seropositive. This chain links TRBV5-1 with TRBJ1-2, with 12 bases that match TRBD1. CDR3 DNA: TGCGCCAGCAGCTTGGTGGCCCCGGGACAGGGGGCGCATGGCTACACCTTC. Its protein product is CASSLVAPGQGAHGYTF.